The T cell receptor beta chain under discussion was sequenced for a study of spatial heterogeneity in lung cancer. This CDR3 comprises 16 residues. Trimming took 3 bases from V and 4 from J, leaving 13 bases between them. Germline CDR1 MDHEN, CDR2 SYDVKM. TCR cDNA molecules were tagged individually, and each one carried a unique molecular identifier. Each CDR3 protein gets one entry after TCRdb re-called the 5' RACE reads with MiXCR. This sample has about 95,000 distinct CDR3 sequences, with around 9% found just once. This clonotype was counted a few times. Time point of the sample: sample taken at primary tumor resection. Whole RNA obtained from tumor, nontumor lung or frozen PBMC underwent sequencing without sorting.

The receptor's source is a male donor with early-stage non-small cell lung cancer. The chain uses TRBV28 and TRBJ2-6; the D gene is possibly TRBD1 (6 bases). Sequences were derived from PBMCs, sampled at surgery. CDR3 in DNA: TGTGCCAGCAGTTTGGTACACAGGGCCGGGGCCAACGTCCTGACTTTC. It is translated as CASSLVHRAGANVLTF. The complete variable domain, with remaining parts taken from reference TRBV28 and TRBJ2-6, reads DVKVTQSSRYLVKRTGEKVFLECVQDMDHENMFWYRQDPGLGLRLIYFSYDVKMKEKGDIPEGYSVSREKKERFSLILESASTNQTSMYLCASSLVHRAGANVLTFGAGSRLTVL.